What follows describes a single TCR beta chain. What this receptor recognizes is not known. No much larger clonotype is one base removed from it; base qualities were not supplied. CDR1 and CDR2, per the germline V gene, are SNHLY and FYNNEI. The CDR3 holds 13 amino acids from the cysteine to the phenylalanine. The only DNA kept is the CDR3, 39 bases in frame from the first base. V was cut back by 4 bases and J by 6 bases, leaving a gap of 9 bases between them. The data were obtained in a study of cytomegalovirus exposure and HLA in healthy donors (dated by TCRdb to 2016 to 2017). In terms of the full investigation: An earlier analysis of approximately 590 of the donors reported 250 to 300 Gb of sequence data and some 100 million unique TCR beta sequences from about 200 million T cells. About 280 gigabases of sequencing data and about 92 million unique TCR sequences made up an early release that covered approximately 700 HLA-typed donors. Of the 300 to 400 genotyped donors, roughly 80% fell in the genetic ancestry cluster associated with self-reported Caucasian donors. The study was designed to test whether signatures of past pathogen exposure could be identified by cataloging public T cell receptors. The T cell repertoires of several hundred subjects were profiled by immunosequencing and related to cytomegalovirus serostatus. A separate validation cohort of 90 to 150 different subjects was used in addition to the 666-subject first cohort. To predict cytomegalovirus infection status, the study brought together high-throughput TCR immunosequencing, statistical association of individual TCRs with disease status, and machine learning. A later analysis re-examined previously published TCR beta repertoires from around 670 donors and added high-resolution HLA genotyping to investigate patterns of TCR occurrence. Rather than drawing on any new phenotypic data, the later analysis identified candidate immune exposures from TCR beta sequences and the way those sequences occurred across donors. An earlier analysis of approximately 640 of the donors applied high-throughput TCR beta sequencing to assess whether each TCR beta V gene segment acted as functional or pseudogenic. Donor age, sex, ethnicity and CMV serostatus were compiled together with the repertoire data. A later genetic analysis used genome-wide SNP genotypes for about 65% of the 666 donors, treating that subset as a discovery cohort. Every repertoire in the discovery cohort had been generated on one and the same sequencing platform. Class I and class II HLA loci were covered by the typing at four-digit resolution. The number of donors typed differed by locus, with roughly 629-640 for A, B, C, DRB1 and DQB1, about 500 for DQA1, approximately 580 for DPA1, and around 430 for DPB1. Several DR-DQ haplotypes were handled as single units for association and clustering because linkage in the cohort was strong. Among 300 to 450 genotyped donors of the cohort, an average of around 240,000 unique TCR beta nucleotide sequences were sequenced per donor, roughly 20% of them non-productive.

On the study overall, not on this receptor specifically: A later analysis associated about 18,000 TCR beta sequences with specific HLA alleles at a false discovery rate of 0.05. In a later analysis, HLA-associated TCR beta chains were found to be more clonally expanded and to have lower generation probabilities than equally common non-associated chains. In vitro tests confirmed that three of the cytomegalovirus-associated TCR beta chains recognize cytomegalovirus antigens. Only TCR beta chains were sequenced in this cohort, and the absence of alpha or paired-chain data limited detectable features. A cluster of highly shared sequence variants was judged likely to be a technical artifact of the sequencing pipeline. A further reported finding was that TCR beta sequences accurately predicted the HLA-A and HLA-B alleles for most subjects in the first cohort. In a later genetic analysis, fewer N-insertions in productive TCRs were reported among donors in an Asian-associated ancestry cluster than the approximately 670-donor mean. In a later analysis, the rate of TCR association differed among HLA loci, with DRB1 alleles having the most associated TCRs and HLA-C alleles having the fewest. In an earlier analysis of roughly 560 of the donors, most TCR beta V segments were observed in productive rearrangements about 90% or about 30% of the time, broadly matching IMGT annotations. According to a later analysis, most CMV-associated TCR beta chains appeared to be HLA-restricted, and the HLA associations seemed to be driven largely by CMV exposure. The classifier was reported to diagnose cytomegalovirus status with high specificity and sensitivity in both the original cohort and the validation cohort. Correlated functional status among segregating V segments might be attributable to linkage disequilibrium, but an unknown experimental factor could not be ruled out. Some IMGT-functional V segments, including TRBV6-2 and TRBV6-3, could not be distinguished by the 87-base-pair reads and were therefore excluded. According to a later analysis, parvovirus B19, influenza, CMV and Epstein-Barr virus appeared linked to several top co-occurrence clusters. When HLA alleles, especially DR and DQ, strongly co-occurred, attributing TCR associations to individual alleles was difficult. Because some donors lacked HLA typing at each locus, the association tests relied only on the typed subset. The earlier analysis of about 600 of the donors excluded about 16 rarely observed V segments, including chromosome 9 orphons, because counts were too low. In the study, around 160 TCR beta chains were listed as associated with cytomegalovirus. The authors suggested that the approach could potentially be extended to other disease states and immunological phenotypes. Most TCR sequences were observed very rarely across donors, whereas some public TCRs were present in many individuals. In a later genetic analysis, a missense DCLRE1C variant was associated with V-gene and J-gene trimming of TCR beta chains, and the association was replicated in an independent cohort. Roughly uniform sequencing depth across donors was assumed in presence/absence analyses, although this assumption may not hold. CMV serostatus was the only immune exposure information available for the cohort.

The cohort consisted of hundreds of healthy bone marrow donors. At the time of sampling, all cohort members were nominally healthy, though unrecorded immune exposures were likely present. The donor tested CMV seronegative and was one of the 352 seronegative cohort members. Each donor provided a peripheral blood sample, and peripheral blood mononuclear cells were used for TCR beta sequencing. The Qiagen DNeasy Blood Extraction Kit was used to extract genomic DNA from the blood cell samples. Library preparation employed the immunoSEQ multiplex PCR assay. For the multiplex PCR, a mixture combining 60 forward primers for TCR Vbeta segments and 13 reverse primers for TCR Jbeta segments was used. A multiplex PCR assay on genomic DNA amplified the CDR3 region of rearranged TCR beta genes. On the Illumina HiSeq System, the amplified TCR beta libraries were sequenced as 87-base-pair reads. Processing in the source paper ran as follows. A later analysis tallied tens of millions of unique TCR beta chains across the 650 to 750 repertoires, and some 10 million of those chains were shared by two or more donors. A nearest-neighbor algorithm error-corrected the raw reads and collapsed the reads into unique sequences, merging closely related sequences to remove PCR and sequencing errors. Alignment of CDR3 sequences to IMGT reference sequences was used to assign V, D and J gene segments. For a sequence to be retained, a match of at least six nucleotides was required to both a V gene segment and a J gene segment. Rearrangements were called productive when the CDR3 lacked stop codons and stayed in frame with V and J; all others were non-productive. Following IMGT convention, CDR3 was defined as the stretch from the second conserved V-encoded cysteine to the conserved J-encoded phenylalanine. The earlier analysis of about 640 of the donors excluded any sequence lacking an unambiguous match to a single V gene segment. In an earlier analysis of about 590 of the donors, a V segment was called functional when productive rearrangements were above 56.7%, and segregating when the standard deviation between donors exceeded 5%. A statistical classification framework was built for diagnosing cytomegalovirus status from the catalog of TCR beta chain sequences. In a later analysis, TCR nucleotide sequences were compared against IMGT/GENE-DB human TR gene sequences so that V and J genes could be assigned. The TCRdist pipeline was used in a later analysis to assign CDR3 sequences and most-parsimonious VDJ recombination scenarios. In a later analysis, each TCR beta chain was defined by its CDR3 amino acid sequence together with its V-gene family, and reads lacking a unique V-gene family were excluded. A later analysis removed roughly 590 highly shared, low-generation-probability nucleotide sequences to deal with suspected cross-contamination and a sequencing artifact. For each public chain, a later analysis derived a clonal expansion index from normalized ranks of inferred template counts within each repertoire. In a later analysis, generation probabilities were computed with a VDJ recombination model fitted to out-of-frame rearrangements, and the resulting probabilities were checked against IGoR. Hypergeometric tests were used in a later analysis to score TCR-TCR, TCR-HLA and TCR-CMV co-occurrence, with a repertoire-size bias correction applied to the TCR pairs. False discovery rates were estimated in a later analysis by permuting HLA or CMV assignments 20 times. In a later analysis, co-occurring TCRs were grouped with DBSCAN, and TCRdist sequence similarity was added when clustering was performed within HLA-allele-positive subsets. Repertoires with fewer than 30,000 or more than 120,000 public chains were left out of co-occurrence clustering, as were five repertoires with anomalous nucleotide sharing. The clones in this table, taken by TCRdb from immuneACCESS, are in-frame only. Not every clone is retained; where verified, under half of the shortfall comes from an unresolved V gene, and the cause of the rest is unknown. V, J and clone size reflect that table, while D and trimming were determined from the DNA. A total of 200,000 to 250,000 clones appear in this sample, 70% to 85% of them only once. 3% to 4% of the sample goes to the ten largest clones.

The clonotype originates from a male donor in good health and CMV-seronegative. Sequencing was carried out using PBMCs. The sequence is built from TRBV2 and TRBJ2-2; the D gene is perhaps TRBD1, from 5 matching bases. The DNA is as follows: TGTGCCAGCAGTGTTGGGGCGGCCGGGGAGCTGTTTTTT. This translates into CASSVGAAGELFF.